Sequencing of this TCR beta chain was carried out in a study of blood T cell repertoires in COVID-19. Study as a whole: Samples representing acute and convalescent COVID-19 were sourced from the United States, Italy and Spain. Sources were T cells, B-cell-depleted T cells, or PBMCs; the material itself was cDNA or gDNA.

This clone showed up just once. This CDR3 has 14 amino acids. V was clipped by 4 bases and J by 2 bases; unmatched bases: 4. From germline, CDR1 is MGHRA and CDR2 YSYEKL. TCRdb keeps only in-frame clones here, not all; method: immunoSEQ multiplex PCR. The data show tens of thousands of clones, approximately 92% seen once. The sequencing input was peripheral blood. This clonotype was obtained from a man aged 50 or older with active COVID-19. V gene TRBV4-1 combines with J gene TRBJ2-7; TRBD1 matches at 8 bases. For the CDR3, the DNA is TGCGCCAGCAGCCTACAGGGGGGCGCCTACGAGCAGTACTTC. This codes for CASSLQGGAYEQYF.